This T cell receptor (beta chain) was sequenced in a study of cytomegalovirus exposure and HLA in healthy donors. Study-wide background: Sequencing of around 200 million T cells in an earlier analysis found 90 million to 120 million unique TCR beta sequences.

Regarding the study as a whole: Accurate predictions that matched the HLA-A and HLA-B alleles of most subjects were reportedly made from TCR beta sequences. For most TCR sequences rarity was the rule, although some public TCRs occurred in many donors. Immune exposure information comprised only CMV serostatus.

The CDR3 contains 16 residues. Concerning this clone itself: What it recognizes is unknown.

13 Jbeta primers and 60 Vbeta primers were used for the PCR. Only in-frame clones appear in the TCRdb table, and some are missing; sequencing was by immunoSEQ multiplex PCR. Here the sample spans about 150,000 clones, approximately 61% being singletons. The sequenced sample was PBMCs. This clonotype was sampled from a human donor in good health. The chain carries TRBV21-1 and TRBJ2-7; TRBD2, the table's D call, was not compared with the DNA. TRBV21-1 is termed a pseudogene. This CDR3 is CASSKTSGGTIYEQYF. The CDR3 coding sequence is TGTGCCAGCAGCAAAACTAGCGGGGGTACAATTTACGAGCAGTACTTC.